The entry that follows covers one TCR beta chain sequence. This entry belongs to a study of blood T cell repertoires in COVID-19. Overall study: The study drew acute and convalescent COVID-19 samples from the United States, Italy and Spain. T cells, B-cell-depleted T cells, or PBMCs provided the cDNA or gDNA that served as material.

Authors' data handling: The assay estimated nucleated cells by amplifying reference gene primers. TCRdb's copy holds only in-frame clones and misses some; the assay was immunoSEQ multiplex PCR. That table supplies the V and J calls and clone size; D and trimming were determined from the DNA. The sample includes about 100,000 clones, over 80% of them seen just once. Trimming removed 2 bases from V and 7 bases from J; junction bases left unmatched: 5. Germline CDR1 reads SGHRS; CDR2 reads YFSETQ. The CDR3 extends over 14 amino acids. This chain links TRBV5-1 with TRBJ2-1; 8 bases are shared with TRBD1. This receptor was taken from a man aged 65 to 85 with active or convalescent COVID-19. What was sequenced was peripheral blood. This chain's CDR3 is CASSFGQGSNEQFF. CDR3 sequence (DNA): TGCGCCAGCAGCTTCGGACAGGGTTCGAATGAGCAGTTCTTC.